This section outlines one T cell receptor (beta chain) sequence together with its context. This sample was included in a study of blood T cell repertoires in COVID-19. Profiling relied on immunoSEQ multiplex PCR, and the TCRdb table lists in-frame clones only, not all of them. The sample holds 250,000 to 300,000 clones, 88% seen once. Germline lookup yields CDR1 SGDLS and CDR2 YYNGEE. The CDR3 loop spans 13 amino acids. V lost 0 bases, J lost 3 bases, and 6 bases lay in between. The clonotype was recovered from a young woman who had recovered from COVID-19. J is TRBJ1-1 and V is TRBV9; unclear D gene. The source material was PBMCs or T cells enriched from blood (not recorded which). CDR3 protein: CASSVGRHTEAFF. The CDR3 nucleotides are TGTGCCAGCAGCGTAGGGCGGCACACTGAAGCTTTCTTT.